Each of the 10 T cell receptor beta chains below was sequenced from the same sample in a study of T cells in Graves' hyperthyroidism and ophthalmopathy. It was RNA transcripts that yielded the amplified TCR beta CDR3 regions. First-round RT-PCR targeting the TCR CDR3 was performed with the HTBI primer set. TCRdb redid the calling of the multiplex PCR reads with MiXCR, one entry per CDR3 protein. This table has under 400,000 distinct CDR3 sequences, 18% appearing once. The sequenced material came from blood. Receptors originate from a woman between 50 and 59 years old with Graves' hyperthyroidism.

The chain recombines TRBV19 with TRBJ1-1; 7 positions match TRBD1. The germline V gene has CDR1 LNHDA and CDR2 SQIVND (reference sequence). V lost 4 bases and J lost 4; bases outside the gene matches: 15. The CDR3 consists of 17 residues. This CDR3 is CASSTTDRSIGGTEAFF. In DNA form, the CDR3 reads TGTGCCAGTAGTACAACGGACAGGTCAATTGGGGGCACTGAAGCTTTCTTT.

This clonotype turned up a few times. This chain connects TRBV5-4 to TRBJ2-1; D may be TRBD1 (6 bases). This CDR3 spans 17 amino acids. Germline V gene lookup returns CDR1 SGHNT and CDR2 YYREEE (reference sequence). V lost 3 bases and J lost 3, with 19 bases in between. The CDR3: CASSSRTGTLNYNEQFF. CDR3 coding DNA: TGTGCCAGCAGCTCCCGAACCGGGACACTTAACTACAATGAGCAGTTCTTC.

The CDR3 region has the DNA TGTGCCAGTACCCCGGGGGGGGCTGGAAGCACTGAAGCTTTCTTT. Protein product: CASTPGGAGSTEAFF. The chain employs TRBV19 and TRBJ1-1, with D perhaps TRBD1 (6 bases). The CDR3 is made up of 15 amino acids. V was cut by 7 bases and J by 4 bases, with 19 bases left in between. Per the germline V gene, CDR1 is LNHDA and CDR2 is SQIVND (reference sequence).

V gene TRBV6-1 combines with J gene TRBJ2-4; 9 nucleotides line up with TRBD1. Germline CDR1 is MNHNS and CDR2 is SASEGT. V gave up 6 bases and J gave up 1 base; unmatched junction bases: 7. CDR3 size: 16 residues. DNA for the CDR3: TGTGCCAGCAGGCGACAGGGGGGGGGGGCCAAAAACATTCAGTACTTC. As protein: CASRRQGGGAKNIQYF.

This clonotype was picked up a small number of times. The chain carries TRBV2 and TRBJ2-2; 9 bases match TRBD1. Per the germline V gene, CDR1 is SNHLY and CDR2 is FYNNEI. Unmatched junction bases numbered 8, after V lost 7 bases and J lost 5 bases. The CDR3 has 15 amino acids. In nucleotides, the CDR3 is TGTGCCAGCATTTCGGACAGGGGCGGAACCGGGGAGCTGTTTTTT. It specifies CASISDRGGTGELFF.

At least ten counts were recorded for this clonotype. The CDR3 loop is CASSFTSGRAGGTQYF. CDR3 nucleotides: TGTGCCAGCAGTTTTACTAGCGGGAGGGCCGGGGGCACGCAGTATTTT. This sequence joins TRBV28 and TRBJ2-3; 13 positions agree with TRBD2. The CDR3 length is 16 residues. CDR1 is MDHEN and CDR2 is SYDVKM in the germline V gene. V lost 3 bases and J lost 9; bases outside the gene matches: 9.

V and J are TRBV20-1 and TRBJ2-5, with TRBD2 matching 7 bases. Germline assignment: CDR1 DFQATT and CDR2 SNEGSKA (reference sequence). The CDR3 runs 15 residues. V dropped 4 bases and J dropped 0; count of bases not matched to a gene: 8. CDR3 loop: CSATPGLRDQETQYF. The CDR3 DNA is TGCAGTGCTACCCCGGGACTAAGGGACCAAGAGACCCAGTACTTC.

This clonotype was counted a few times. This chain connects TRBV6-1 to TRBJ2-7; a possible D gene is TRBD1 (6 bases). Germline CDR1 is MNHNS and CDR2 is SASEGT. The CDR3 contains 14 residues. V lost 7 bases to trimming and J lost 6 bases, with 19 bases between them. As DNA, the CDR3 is TGTGCCAGCACGGACGACAGGAATCTACTCGAGCAGTACGTC. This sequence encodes CASTDDRNLLEQYV.

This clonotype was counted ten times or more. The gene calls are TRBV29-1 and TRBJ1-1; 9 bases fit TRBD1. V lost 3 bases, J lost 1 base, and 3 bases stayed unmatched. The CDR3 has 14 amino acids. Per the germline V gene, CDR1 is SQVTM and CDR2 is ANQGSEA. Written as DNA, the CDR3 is TGCAGCGTTGATTTGGGACAGGGGAACACTGAAGCTTTCTTT. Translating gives CSVDLGQGNTEAFF.

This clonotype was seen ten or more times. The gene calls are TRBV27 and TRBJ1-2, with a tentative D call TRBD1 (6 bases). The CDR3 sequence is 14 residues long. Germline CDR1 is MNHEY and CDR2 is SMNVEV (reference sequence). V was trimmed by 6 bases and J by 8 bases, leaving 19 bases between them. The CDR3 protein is CASSPGVGGAGYTF. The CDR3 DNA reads TGTGCCAGCAGCCCGGGGGTGGGGGGCGCGGGCTACACCTTC.